The present entry profiles one T cell receptor (beta chain) with its context. The antigen remains undetermined. The sample is drawn from a study of shared clonotypes between healthy human individuals. Points from the study as a whole: Naive subsets generally had larger estimated richness than memory subsets.

In the authors' workflow: Quality scores were absent from the junction-only immunoSEQ sequences, so filtering differed. Measured with immunoSEQ multiplex PCR; TCRdb has only the in-frame clones, and not every one. That table is the source of V, J and clone size, and D and trimming were worked out from the DNA. The top ten hold roughly 0.13% of the sample, which has 2 million to 2.5 million clones, 95% seen once. The germline V gene has CDR1 SEHNR and CDR2 FQNEAQ (reference sequence). CDR3 length equals 14 residues. V shed 5 bases, J shed 4 bases, and the junction held 5 bases outside the gene matches.

This TCR came from a man aged 18-30 years in good health. This sequence joins TRBV7-9 and TRBJ2-5; 9 nucleotides line up with TRBD1. The material sequenced was naive CD4+ T cells sorted from blood. The subset denotes: CD45RA+ positively selected. CDR3 DNA: TGTGCCAGCAGCCTCACAGGGGGCATAGAGACCCAGTACTTC. Encoded protein: CASSLTGGIETQYF.